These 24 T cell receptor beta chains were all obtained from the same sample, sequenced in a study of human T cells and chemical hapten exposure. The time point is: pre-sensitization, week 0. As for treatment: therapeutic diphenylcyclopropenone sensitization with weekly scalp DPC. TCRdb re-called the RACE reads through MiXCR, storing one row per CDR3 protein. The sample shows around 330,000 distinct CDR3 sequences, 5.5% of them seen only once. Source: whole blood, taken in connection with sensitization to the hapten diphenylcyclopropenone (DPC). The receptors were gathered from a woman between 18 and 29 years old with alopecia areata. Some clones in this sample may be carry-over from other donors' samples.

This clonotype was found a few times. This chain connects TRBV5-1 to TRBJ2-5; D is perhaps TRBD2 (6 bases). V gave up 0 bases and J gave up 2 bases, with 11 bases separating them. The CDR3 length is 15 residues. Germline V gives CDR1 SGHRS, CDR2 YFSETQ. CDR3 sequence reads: CASSLAGTGQETQYF. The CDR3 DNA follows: TGCGCCAGCAGCTTGGCAGGGACTGGGCAAGAGACCCAGTACTTC.

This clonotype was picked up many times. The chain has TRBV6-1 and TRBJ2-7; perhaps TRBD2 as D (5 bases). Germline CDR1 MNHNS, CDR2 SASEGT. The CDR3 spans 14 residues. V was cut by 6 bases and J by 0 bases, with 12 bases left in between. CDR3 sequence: CASSPLGSSYEQYF. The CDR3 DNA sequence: TGTGCCAGCAGCCCCCTGGGGAGCTCCTACGAGCAGTACTTC.

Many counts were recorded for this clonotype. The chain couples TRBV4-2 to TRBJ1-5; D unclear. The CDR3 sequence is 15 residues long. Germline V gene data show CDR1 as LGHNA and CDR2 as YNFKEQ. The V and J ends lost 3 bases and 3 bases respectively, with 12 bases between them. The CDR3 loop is CASSQSLHSNQPQHF. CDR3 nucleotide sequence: TGTGCCAGCAGCCAGAGCCTCCACTCCAATCAGCCCCAGCATTTT.

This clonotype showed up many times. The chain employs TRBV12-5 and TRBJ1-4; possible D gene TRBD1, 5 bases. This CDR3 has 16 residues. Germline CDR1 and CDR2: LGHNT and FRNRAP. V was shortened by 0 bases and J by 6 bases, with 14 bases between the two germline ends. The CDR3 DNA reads TGTGCTAGTGGTTTGGTACAGGCCTCCCCCCATGAAAAACTGTTTTTT. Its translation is CASGLVQASPHEKLFF.

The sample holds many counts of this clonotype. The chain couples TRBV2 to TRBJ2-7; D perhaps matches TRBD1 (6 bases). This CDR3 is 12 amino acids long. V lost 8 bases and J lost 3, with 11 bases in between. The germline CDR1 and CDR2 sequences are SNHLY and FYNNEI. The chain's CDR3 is CASSTTGYEQYF. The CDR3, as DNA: TGTGCCAGCTCTACGACAGGCTACGAGCAGTACTTC.

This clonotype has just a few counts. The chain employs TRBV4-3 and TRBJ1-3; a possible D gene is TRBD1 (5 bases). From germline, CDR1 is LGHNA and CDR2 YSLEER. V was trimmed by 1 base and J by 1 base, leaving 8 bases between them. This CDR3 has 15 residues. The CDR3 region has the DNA TGCGCCAGCAGCCAAGGGTCAGGGTCTGGAAACACCATATATTTT. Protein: CASSQGSGSGNTIYF.

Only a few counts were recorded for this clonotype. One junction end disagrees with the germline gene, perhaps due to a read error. This CDR3 reads CASSSGLAGGQESQYF. For the CDR3, the DNA is TGTGCCAGCAGCTCCGGACTAGCGGGGGGGCAAGAGTCCCAGTACTTC. The chain has TRBV7-2 and TRBJ2-5, with 15 bases aligning to TRBD2. Germline assignment: CDR1 SGHTA and CDR2 FQGNSA. This CDR3 is built from 16 residues.

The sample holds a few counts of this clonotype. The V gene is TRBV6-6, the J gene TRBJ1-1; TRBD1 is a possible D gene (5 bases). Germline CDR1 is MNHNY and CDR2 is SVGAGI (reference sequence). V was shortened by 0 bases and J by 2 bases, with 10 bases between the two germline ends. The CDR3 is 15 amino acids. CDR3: CASSYSPGPNTEAFF. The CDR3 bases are TGTGCCAGCAGTTACTCTCCGGGACCAAACACTGAAGCTTTCTTT.

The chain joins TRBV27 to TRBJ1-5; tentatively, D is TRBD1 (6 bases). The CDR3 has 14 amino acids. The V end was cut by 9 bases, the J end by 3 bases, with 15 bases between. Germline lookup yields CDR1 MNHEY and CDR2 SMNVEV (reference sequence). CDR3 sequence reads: CASSKGDPNQPQHF. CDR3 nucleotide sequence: TGTGCCAGTTCGAAGGGGGACCCCAATCAGCCCCAGCATTTT.

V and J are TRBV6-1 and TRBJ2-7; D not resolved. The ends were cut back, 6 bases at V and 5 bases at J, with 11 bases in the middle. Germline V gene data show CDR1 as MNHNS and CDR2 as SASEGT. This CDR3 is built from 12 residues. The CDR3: CASRDLGNEQYF. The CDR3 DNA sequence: TGTGCCAGCAGAGACCTGGGCAACGAGCAGTACTTC.

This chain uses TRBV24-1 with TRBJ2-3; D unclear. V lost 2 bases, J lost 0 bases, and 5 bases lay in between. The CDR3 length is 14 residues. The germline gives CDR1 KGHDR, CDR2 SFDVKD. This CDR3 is CATSDSYSTDTQYF. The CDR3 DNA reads TGTGCCACCAGTGATTCTTATAGCACAGATACGCAGTATTTT.

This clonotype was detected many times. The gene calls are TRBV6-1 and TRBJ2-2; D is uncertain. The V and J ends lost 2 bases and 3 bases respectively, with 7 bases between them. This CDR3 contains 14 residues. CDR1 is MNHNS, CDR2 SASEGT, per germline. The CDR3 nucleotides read TGTGCCAGCAGTGAAAGCCAGGACACCGGGGAGCTGTTTTTT. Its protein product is CASSESQDTGELFF.

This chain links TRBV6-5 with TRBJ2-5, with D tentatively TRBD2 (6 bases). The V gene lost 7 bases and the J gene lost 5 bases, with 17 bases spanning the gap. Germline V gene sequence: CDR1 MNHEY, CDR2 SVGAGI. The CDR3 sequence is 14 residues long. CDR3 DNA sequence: TGTGCCAGCACCCCCGTGGGGGGAGAGGAGACCCAGTACTTC. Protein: CASTPVGGEETQYF.

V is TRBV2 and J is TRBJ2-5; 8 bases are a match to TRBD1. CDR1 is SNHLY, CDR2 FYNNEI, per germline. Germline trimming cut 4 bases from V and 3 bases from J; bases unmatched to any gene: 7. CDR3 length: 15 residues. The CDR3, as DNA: TGTGCCAGCAGTGTCAATACAGGGGGTGAAGAGACCCAGTACTTC. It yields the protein CASSVNTGGEETQYF.

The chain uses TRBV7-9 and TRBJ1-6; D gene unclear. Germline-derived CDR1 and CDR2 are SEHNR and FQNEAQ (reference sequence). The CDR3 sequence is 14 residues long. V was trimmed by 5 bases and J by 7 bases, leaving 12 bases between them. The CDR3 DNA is TGTGCCAGCAGCCCCCCCGGTGGGAATTCACCCCTCCACTTT. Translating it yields CASSPPGGNSPLHF.

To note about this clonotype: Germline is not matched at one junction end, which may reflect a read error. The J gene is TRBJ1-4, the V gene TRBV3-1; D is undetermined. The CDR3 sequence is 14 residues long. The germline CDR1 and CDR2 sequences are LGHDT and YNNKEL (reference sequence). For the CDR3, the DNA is TGTGCCAGCACCCCCCGAGGGTCTAAGGAAAAACTGTTTTTT. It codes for CASTPRGSKEKLFF.

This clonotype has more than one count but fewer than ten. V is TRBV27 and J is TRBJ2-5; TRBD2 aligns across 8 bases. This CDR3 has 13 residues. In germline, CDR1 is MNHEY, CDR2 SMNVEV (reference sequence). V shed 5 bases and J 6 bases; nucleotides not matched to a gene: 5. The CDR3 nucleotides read TGTGCCAGCAGTACAGGACTAGCTCAGACCCAGTACTTC. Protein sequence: CASSTGLAQTQYF.

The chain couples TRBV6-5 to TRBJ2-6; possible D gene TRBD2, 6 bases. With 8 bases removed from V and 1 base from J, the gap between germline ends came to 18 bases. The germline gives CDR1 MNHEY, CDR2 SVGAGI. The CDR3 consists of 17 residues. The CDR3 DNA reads TGTGCCAGCTGCTACGGGAGTAGGCCGTCTGGGGCCAACGTCCTGACTTTC. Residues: CASCYGSRPSGANVLTF.

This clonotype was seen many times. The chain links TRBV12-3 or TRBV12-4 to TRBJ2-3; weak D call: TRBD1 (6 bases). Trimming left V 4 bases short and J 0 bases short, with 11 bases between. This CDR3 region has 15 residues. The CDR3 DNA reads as TGTGCCAGCAGTTCAACAGGGCACAGCACAGATACGCAGTATTTT. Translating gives CASSSTGHSTDTQYF.

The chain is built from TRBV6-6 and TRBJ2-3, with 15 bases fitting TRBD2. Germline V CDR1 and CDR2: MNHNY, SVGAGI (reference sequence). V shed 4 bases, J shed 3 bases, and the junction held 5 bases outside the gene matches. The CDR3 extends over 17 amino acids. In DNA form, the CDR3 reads TGTGCCAGCAGTTCACGGACTAGCGGGGGGGCAACAGATACGCAGTATTTT. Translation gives CASSSRTSGGATDTQYF.

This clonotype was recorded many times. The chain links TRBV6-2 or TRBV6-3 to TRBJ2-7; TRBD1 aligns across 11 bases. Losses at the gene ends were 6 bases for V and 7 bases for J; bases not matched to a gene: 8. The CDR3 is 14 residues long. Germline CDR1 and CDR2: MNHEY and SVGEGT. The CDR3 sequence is CASRLGQGGREQYF. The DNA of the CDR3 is TGTGCCAGCAGACTGGGACAGGGGGGTCGAGAGCAGTACTTC.

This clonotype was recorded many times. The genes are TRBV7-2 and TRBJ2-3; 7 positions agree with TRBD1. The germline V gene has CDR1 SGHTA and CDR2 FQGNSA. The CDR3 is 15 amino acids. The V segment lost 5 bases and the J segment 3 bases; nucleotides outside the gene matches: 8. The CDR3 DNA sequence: TGTGCCAGCAGCCCCTGGACAGGACGGACAGATACGCAGTATTTT. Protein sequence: CASSPWTGRTDTQYF.

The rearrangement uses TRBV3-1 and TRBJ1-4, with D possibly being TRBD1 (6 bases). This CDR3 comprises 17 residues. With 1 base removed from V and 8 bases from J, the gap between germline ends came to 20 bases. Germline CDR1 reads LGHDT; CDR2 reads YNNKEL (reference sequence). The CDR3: CASSQVGGAAKGEKLFF. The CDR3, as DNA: TGTGCCAGCAGCCAAGTCGGGGGGGCTGCAAAAGGGGAAAAACTGTTTTTT.

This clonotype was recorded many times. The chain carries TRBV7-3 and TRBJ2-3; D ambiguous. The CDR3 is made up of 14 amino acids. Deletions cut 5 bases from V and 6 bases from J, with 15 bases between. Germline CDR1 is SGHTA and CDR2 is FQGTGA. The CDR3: CASSPTPNPDTQYF. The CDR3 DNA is TGTGCCAGCAGCCCGACCCCCAATCCGGATACGCAGTATTTT.